The 3 T cell receptor beta chains reported below all come from one sample, sequenced in a study of blood T cells in healthy people across ages. Then a second PCR, running about 6 to 12 cycles, was carried out with a sample-barcoded 5' primer and a J-beta primer mix. TCRdb ran MiXCR on the 5' RACE reads and lists one entry per CDR3 protein. The table lists 850,000 to 1,000,000 distinct CDR3 sequences, roughly 47% of them singletons, with roughly a fifth in the top ten. The sample taken for sequencing was blood. The receptors here all came from a woman aged 55 to 70 in good health.

The rearrangement joins TRBV20-1 to TRBJ2-1; D unresolved. Germline CDR1 is DFQATT and CDR2 is SNEGSKA (reference sequence). CDR3 size: 12 residues. V lost 1 base, J lost 9 bases, and 10 bases lay in between. CDR3 nucleotides: TGCAGTGCTAGAGCTCAGACTTCTGAGCAGTTCTTC. Encoded protein: CSARAQTSEQFF.

This chain links TRBV18 with TRBJ1-5, with D possibly TRBD1 on 5 matching bases. With 1 base removed from V and 4 bases from J, the gap between germline ends came to 17 bases. This CDR3 has 17 residues. In germline, CDR1 is KGHSH, CDR2 LQKENI. CDR3 sequence reads: CASSPQGTGRKNQPQHF. The CDR3 region has the DNA TGTGCCAGCTCACCACAAGGGACGGGACGCAAAAATCAGCCCCAGCATTTT.

This chain joins TRBV13 and TRBJ2-7; TRBD1 aligns across 8 bases. Trimming cost V 6 bases and J 6 bases; bases outside gene matches: 10. This CDR3 is built from 14 residues. Germline values: CDR1 PRHDT, CDR2 FYEKMQ (reference sequence). The CDR3 is CASSLSDRGGEQYF. In nucleotides, the CDR3 is TGTGCCAGCAGTCTGTCCGACAGGGGCGGCGAGCAGTACTTC.